This T cell receptor (beta chain) was observed in a study of blood T cell repertoires in COVID-19. The wider study: Researchers got acute and convalescent COVID-19 samples from the United States, Italy and Spain.

Clones were read by immunoSEQ multiplex PCR, and TCRdb kept only the in-frame ones, dropping some. The table lists 200,000 to 250,000 clones, 85% to 90% of them singletons. Trimming shortened V by 11 bases and J by 5 bases, and 18 bases separated the two germline ends. In germline, CDR1 is SNHLY, CDR2 FYNNEI. This CDR3 has 13 amino acids. Sequencing used peripheral blood. The V and J genes are TRBV2 and TRBJ1-1; TRBD1 might be the D (6 bases). The sequence was obtained from a man aged 25-45 years with COVID-19, enrolled during active disease. In nucleotides, the CDR3 is TGTGCCGTATCGTGGGGGCCGCAGACTGAAGCTTTCTTT. It translates to CAVSWGPQTEAFF.